This passage covers 25 T cell receptor beta chains from one sample sequenced in a study of early T cells in non-severe SARS-CoV-2 infection. One entry per CDR3 protein, called by TCRdb with MiXCR from the 5' RACE reads. This sample has 55,000 to 85,000 distinct CDR3 sequences, with about an eighth found just once. The sample was whole blood. The source is an adult who was a healthcare worker with PCR-confirmed SARS-CoV-2 infection or an uninfected control (not recorded which).

This chain joins TRBV18 and TRBJ1-1; maybe TRBD1 (6 bases). The germline CDR1 and CDR2 sequences are KGHSH and LQKENI. CDR3 length: 15 residues. V lost 2 bases and J lost 1, with 11 bases in between. The CDR3 spells CASSPSVRGNTEAFF. The DNA of the CDR3 is TGTGCCAGCTCACCATCGGTCAGGGGGAACACTGAAGCTTTCTTT.

The rearrangement links TRBV15 to TRBJ2-4; 9 bases agree with TRBD1. The CDR3 covers 13 residues. With 5 bases clipped from V and 6 bases from J, the junction kept 2 bases outside the gene matches. Germline V CDR1 and CDR2: LNHNV, YYDKDF (reference sequence). CDR3 sequence reads: CATSEQGANIQYF. CDR3 bases: TGTGCCACCAGCGAACAGGGGGCAAACATTCAGTACTTC.

This clonotype turned up a few times. This rearrangement joins TRBV5-1 to TRBJ1-2; perhaps TRBD1 as D (6 bases). The germline CDR1 and CDR2 sequences are SGHRS and YFSETQ. The ends were cut back, 6 bases at V and 3 bases at J, with 15 bases in the middle. This CDR3 spans 14 amino acids. DNA of the CDR3: TGCGCCAGCAAGCTTTCAGGGGCGGACTATGGCTACACCTTC. It translates to CASKLSGADYGYTF.

This chain connects TRBV6-5 to TRBJ2-1, with TRBD1 as a possible D gene (6 bases). V was clipped by 6 bases and J by 9 bases, with 15 bases between them. The CDR3 extends over 13 amino acids. The germline CDR1 and CDR2 sequences are MNHEY and SVGAGI. Written as DNA, the CDR3 is TGTGCCAGCAGAGGTAGACAGGCAGGTGAGCAGTTCTTC. It translates to CASRGRQAGEQFF.

The chain links TRBV12-3 or TRBV12-4 to TRBJ2-3; 12 bases align to TRBD2. The CDR3 contains 16 residues. The trim removed 7 bases at V and 2 bases at J, leaving 7 bases unmatched. The DNA for the CDR3 is TGTGCCAGCACCAAGACTAGCGGGGGTTTCACAGATACGCAGTATTTT. Translated, it gives CASTKTSGGFTDTQYF.

This clonotype was seen only a few times. The V and J genes are TRBV18 and TRBJ2-1, with D possibly called TRBD1 or TRBD2 (5 bases each). This CDR3 region has 16 residues. The V gene's germline CDR1 is KGHSH and CDR2 LQKENI. Deletions cut 3 bases from V and 1 base from J, with 13 bases between. In DNA, the CDR3 is TGTGCCAGCTCACCCGGGGCGGGTACTTCCTACAATGAGCAGTTCTTC. Translation: CASSPGAGTSYNEQFF.

This clonotype was seen repeatedly, ten times or more. The J gene is TRBJ1-1, the V gene TRBV6-2 or TRBV6-3; a possible D gene is TRBD1 (6 bases). CDR1 and CDR2 from the germline V gene are MNHEY and SVGEGT. This CDR3 region has 13 residues. V lost 6 bases and J 10 bases, leaving 18 bases between the germline ends. CDR3 amino acids: CASSQAGARGAFF. As DNA, the CDR3 is TGTGCCAGCAGCCAGGCAGGGGCCCGGGGAGCTTTCTTT.

The chain recombines TRBV28 with TRBJ1-5; 10 bases line up with TRBD1. This CDR3 is built from 16 residues. CDR1 is MDHEN and CDR2 is SYDVKM in the germline V gene. V dropped 3 bases and J dropped 3; count of bases not matched to a gene: 5. CDR3 sequence: CASSLRQGAANQPQHF. CDR3 sequence (DNA): TGTGCCAGCAGTTTGAGACAGGGGGCGGCCAATCAGCCCCAGCATTTT.

This chain uses TRBV20-1 with TRBJ1-5; a weak D match, TRBD1 (5 bases). Deletions cut 6 bases from V and 4 bases from J, with 13 bases between. This CDR3 has 13 amino acids. CDR1 and CDR2 from the germline V gene are DFQATT and SNEGSKA (reference sequence). CDR3 loop: CSALSGINQPQHF. The CDR3 DNA follows: TGCAGTGCCCTGTCAGGGATTAATCAGCCCCAGCATTTT.

This clonotype was counted between two and nine times. V gene TRBV5-1 combines with J gene TRBJ2-7, with 7 nucleotides matching TRBD2. CDR3 length: 16 amino acids. The V gene end was trimmed by 0 bases and the J gene end by 2 bases; junction bases not matched to a gene: 8. Germline CDR1 and CDR2: SGHRS and YFSETQ. This chain's CDR3 is CASSLETSPPTYEQYF. The CDR3 DNA is TGCGCCAGCAGCTTGGAGACTAGCCCGCCTACCTACGAGCAGTACTTC.

The chain has TRBV12-3 or TRBV12-4 and TRBJ1-4, with D maybe TRBD1 (5 bases). The length of the CDR3 is 13 residues. The ends were cut back, 4 bases at V and 11 bases at J, with 14 bases in the middle. CDR3 sequence reads: CASSSDRRGKLFF. CDR3 in DNA: TGTGCCAGCAGTTCCGATCGCCGGGGGAAACTGTTTTTT.

The chain links TRBV28 to TRBJ2-1; 10 positions agree with TRBD1. Trimming cost V 5 bases and J 3 bases; bases outside gene matches: 10. CDR3 length: 17 residues. The germline gives CDR1 MDHEN, CDR2 SYDVKM. The CDR3 spells CASSPRQGANLYNEQFF. In nucleotides, the CDR3 is TGTGCCAGCAGTCCTCGACAGGGGGCAAATCTCTACAATGAGCAGTTCTTC.

This clonotype was detected a few times. This rearrangement joins TRBV19 to TRBJ1-4; D remains ambiguous. CDR3 size: 20 residues. Trimming took 2 bases from V and 0 from J, leaving 22 bases between them. The germline V gene encodes CDR1 LNHDA and CDR2 SQIVND (reference sequence). The CDR3: CASSILRSGQLTATNEKLFF. Here the CDR3 DNA reads TGTGCCAGTAGTATACTCCGCTCGGGTCAGTTAACTGCAACTAATGAAAAACTGTTTTTT.

This clonotype was recorded at least ten times. The V and J genes are TRBV11-3 and TRBJ2-1, with a weak D call TRBD2 (5 bases). Germline V gene data show CDR1 as SGHNT and CDR2 as YENEEA. Trimming cost V 0 bases and J 5 bases, with 5 bases left between them. The CDR3 consists of 13 residues. Written as DNA, the CDR3 is TGTGCCAGCAGCTTAGAGACTAACAATGAGCAGTTCTTC. Its translation: CASSLETNNEQFF. The full variable domain, its missing parts supplied by reference TRBV11-3 and TRBJ2-1, is EAGVVQSPRYKIIEKKQPVAFWCNPISGHNTLYWYLQNLGQGPELLIRYENEEAVDDSQLPKDRFSAERLKGVDSTLKIQPAELGDSAVYLCASSLETNNEQFFGPGTRLTVL.

This clonotype was observed a few times. The V gene is TRBV19, the J gene TRBJ2-3; D is unresolved. The CDR3 is 14 residues long. Germline V gives CDR1 LNHDA, CDR2 SQIVND (reference sequence). The V end lost 1 base, the J end lost 2 bases, and 7 bases lay between the germline ends. CDR3 amino acids: CASSIGLDTDTQYF. The CDR3 DNA follows: TGTGCCAGTAGTATAGGGCTAGACACAGATACGCAGTATTTT.

The chain joins TRBV30 to TRBJ2-1; D assignment may be TRBD1 or TRBD2 (6 bases each). The V gene's germline CDR1 is GTSNPN and CDR2 SVGIG (reference sequence). The V end lost 5 bases, the J end lost 3 bases, and 17 bases lay between the germline ends. The CDR3 length is 15 residues. As DNA, the CDR3 is TGTGCCTGGGTAGGGACGGGGGCGAGCTACAATGAGCAGTTCTTC. It translates to CAWVGTGASYNEQFF.

The sample holds many counts of this clonotype. The genes are TRBV20-1 and TRBJ2-5; TRBD1 might be the D (6 bases). Between the trimmed V and J ends, which lost 7 bases and 1 base, there was a span of 7 bases. This CDR3 has 11 residues. Germline loops: CDR1 DFQATT, CDR2 SNEGSKA (reference sequence). The CDR3 loop is CSGTVQETQYF. The CDR3 nucleotides read TGCAGTGGGACAGTCCAAGAGACCCAGTACTTC.

This clonotype was seen ten or more times. The chain combines TRBV29-1 with TRBJ2-5; D is possibly TRBD2 (5 bases). The CDR3 sequence is 10 residues long. The germline CDR1 and CDR2 sequences are SQVTM and ANQGSEA. V was shortened by 5 bases and J by 5 bases, with 6 bases between the two germline ends. The CDR3 spells CSVREETQYF. The CDR3 nucleotides read TGCAGCGTTAGGGAGGAGACCCAGTACTTC.

This chain joins TRBV5-6 and TRBJ2-3, with 9 bases aligning to TRBD2. Germline loops: CDR1 SGHDT, CDR2 YYEEEE. This CDR3 contains 16 residues. V was pared by 1 base and J by 5 bases, with 8 bases of the junction left unmatched. The CDR3 loop reads CASSLRRGGLIDTQYF. The CDR3 DNA reads TGTGCCAGCAGCTTGAGGCGGGGGGGCCTGATAGATACGCAGTATTTT.

This clonotype was counted ten times or more. The V and J genes are TRBV29-1 and TRBJ2-3; 8 bases are a match to TRBD1. Losses at the gene ends were 7 bases for V and 2 bases for J; bases not matched to a gene: 5. There are 13 residues in the CDR3. Germline lookup yields CDR1 SQVTM and CDR2 ANQGSEA. Written as DNA, the CDR3 is TGCAGCGCCGGGACAGGTTCCACAGATACGCAGTATTTT. It yields the protein CSAGTGSTDTQYF.

The sample holds a few counts of this clonotype. The chain links TRBV28 to TRBJ1-5, with 8 bases identical to TRBD1. From germline, CDR1 is MDHEN and CDR2 SYDVKM. J gave up 4 bases and V 4 bases, and 6 bases lay outside the gene matches. The CDR3 totals 15 residues. CDR3 loop: CASSSTTGGNQPQHF. CDR3 DNA: TGTGCCAGCAGTTCAACCACAGGGGGAAATCAGCCCCAGCATTTT.

The chain is built from TRBV29-1 and TRBJ1-2, with unresolved D. Germline CDR1 SQVTM, CDR2 ANQGSEA. The CDR3 is 13 amino acids. Trimming took 3 bases from V and 3 from J, leaving 11 bases between them. This CDR3 reads CSVEAGVDYGYTF. DNA of the CDR3: TGCAGCGTTGAGGCGGGTGTAGACTATGGCTACACCTTC.

This chain uses TRBV6-1 with TRBJ2-1; D unresolved. V lost 6 bases, J lost 4 bases, and 10 bases lay in between. The CDR3 length is 13 residues. From germline, CDR1 is MNHNS and CDR2 SASEGT. CDR3 region: CASRSGQYNEQFF. CDR3 DNA: TGTGCCAGCAGAAGTGGGCAGTACAATGAGCAGTTCTTC.

This clonotype was counted at least ten times. The CDR3 reads CASSAGAGKGLYGYTF. The CDR3 DNA is TGTGCCAGCAGCGCAGGCGCAGGGAAGGGACTCTATGGCTACACCTTC. V usage is TRBV7-9 and J usage is TRBJ1-2; D possibly corresponds to TRBD1 (5 bases). The CDR3 is 16 amino acids. CDR1 SEHNR and CDR2 FQNEAQ come from the germline V gene (reference sequence). V lost 5 bases to trimming and J lost 4 bases, with 20 bases between them.

In DNA form, the CDR3 reads TGTGCCAGCAGTTACCGCCCGACTGGCACAGATACGCAGTATTTT. Protein sequence: CASSYRPTGTDTQYF. The V gene is TRBV6-2 or TRBV6-3, the J gene TRBJ2-3; no reliable D call. This CDR3 region has 15 residues. Trimming stripped 2 bases from V and 1 base from J, with 10 bases between. CDR1 MNHEY and CDR2 SVGEGT come from the germline V gene.